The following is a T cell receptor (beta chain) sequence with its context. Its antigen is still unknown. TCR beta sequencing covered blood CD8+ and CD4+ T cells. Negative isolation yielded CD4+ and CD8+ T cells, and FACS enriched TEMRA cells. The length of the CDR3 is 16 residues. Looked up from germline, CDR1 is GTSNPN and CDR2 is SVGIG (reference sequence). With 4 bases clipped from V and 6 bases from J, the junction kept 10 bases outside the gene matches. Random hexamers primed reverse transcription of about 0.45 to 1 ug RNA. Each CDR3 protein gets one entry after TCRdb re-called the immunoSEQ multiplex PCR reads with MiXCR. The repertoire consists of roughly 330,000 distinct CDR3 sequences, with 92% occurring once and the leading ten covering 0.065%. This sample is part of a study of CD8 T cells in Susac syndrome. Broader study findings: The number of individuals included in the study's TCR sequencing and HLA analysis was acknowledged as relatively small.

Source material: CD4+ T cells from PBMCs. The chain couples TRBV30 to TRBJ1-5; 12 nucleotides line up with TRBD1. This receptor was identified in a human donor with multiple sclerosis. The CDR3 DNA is TGTGCCTGGACCCCAAGGGGGACAGGGGGCATTCAGCCCCAGCATTTT. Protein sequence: CAWTPRGTGGIQPQHF.